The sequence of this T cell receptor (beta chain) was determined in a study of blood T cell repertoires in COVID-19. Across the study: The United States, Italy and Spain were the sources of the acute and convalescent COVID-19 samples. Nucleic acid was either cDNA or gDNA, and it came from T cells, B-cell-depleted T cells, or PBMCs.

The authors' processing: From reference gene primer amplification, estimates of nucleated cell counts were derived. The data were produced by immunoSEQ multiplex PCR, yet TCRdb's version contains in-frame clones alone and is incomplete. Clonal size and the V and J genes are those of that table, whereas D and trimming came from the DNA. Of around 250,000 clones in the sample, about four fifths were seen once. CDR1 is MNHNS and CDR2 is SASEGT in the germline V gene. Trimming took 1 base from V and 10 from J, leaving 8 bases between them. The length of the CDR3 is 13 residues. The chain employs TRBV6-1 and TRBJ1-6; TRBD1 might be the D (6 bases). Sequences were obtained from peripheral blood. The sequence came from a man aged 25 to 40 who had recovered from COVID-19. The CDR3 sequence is CASSEEGGSPLHF. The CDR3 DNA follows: TGTGCCAGCAGTGAAGAGGGGGGGTCACCCCTCCACTTT.